This is a list of T cell receptor beta chains from one sample in a study of blood T cell repertoires in COVID-19. Libraries were prepared by immunoSEQ multiplex PCR; TCRdb keeps only in-frame clonotypes and omits some of them. Among 220,000 or so clones listed, almost 90% were seen once. The sequenced sample was PBMCs or T cells enriched from blood (not recorded which). Every receptor here comes from a man aged 25-45 years who had been exposed to COVID-19. CDR3s include the opening cysteine and the closing phenylalanine or tryptophan. Each record gives: clone size, V gene, D gene, J gene, CDR3 protein, CDR3 DNA. D genes are given only for firm matches. Clone size appears in some rows only: once, few, many, or a class for an expanded clone.

abundance: NA
v_gene: TRBV29-1
d_gene: TRBD1
j_gene: TRBJ1-2
CDR3aa: CSVETGDYGYTF
CDR3nt: TGCAGCGTTGAAACAGGGGACTATGGCTACACCTTC

abundance: NA
v_gene: TRBV19
d_gene: TRBD1
j_gene: TRBJ1-5
CDR3aa: CASSIGGRQGANQPQHF
CDR3nt: TGTGCCAGTAGTATAGGTGGTAGACAGGGGGCGAATCAGCCCCAGCATTTT

abundance: few
v_gene: TRBV7-2
d_gene: NA
j_gene: TRBJ2-7
CDR3aa: CASSLLYEQYF
CDR3nt: TGTGCCAGCAGCTTACTCTACGAGCAGTACTTC

abundance: NA
v_gene: TRBV27
d_gene: NA
j_gene: TRBJ1-6
CDR3aa: CASSLSVSSYNSPLHF
CDR3nt: TGTGCCAGCAGTTTATCAGTGAGCTCCTATAATTCACCCCTCCACTTT

abundance: NA
v_gene: TRBV6-5
d_gene: NA
j_gene: TRBJ1-5
CDR3aa: CASRTIGNQPQHF
CDR3nt: TGTGCCAGCCGGACAATCGGCAATCAGCCCCAGCATTTT

abundance: NA
v_gene: TRBV20-1
d_gene: TRBD1
j_gene: TRBJ1-2
CDR3aa: CSAYDRDGYTF
CDR3nt: TGCAGTGCTTACGACAGGGATGGCTACACCTTC

abundance: NA
v_gene: TRBV30
d_gene: NA
j_gene: TRBJ2-1
CDR3aa: CAWSSAGNEQFF
CDR3nt: TGTGCCTGGAGCTCCGCGGGGAATGAGCAGTTCTTC

abundance: NA
v_gene: TRBV27
d_gene: NA
j_gene: TRBJ1-6
CDR3aa: CASSPGEGVPLHF
CDR3nt: TGTGCCAGCAGTCCCGGGGAGGGGGTACCCCTCCACTTT

abundance: NA
v_gene: TRBV15
d_gene: NA
j_gene: TRBJ2-7
CDR3aa: CATSSTQGAYEQYF
CDR3nt: TGTGCCACCAGCAGCACACAGGGAGCCTACGAGCAGTACTTC

abundance: once
v_gene: TRBV10-3
d_gene: TRBD1
j_gene: TRBJ2-7
CDR3aa: CAIREAGQGAYEQYF
CDR3nt: TGTGCCATCAGGGAAGCGGGACAGGGGGCCTACGAGCAGTACTTC

abundance: NA
v_gene: TRBV11-3
d_gene: NA
j_gene: TRBJ2-2
CDR3aa: CASSPLVGTGELFF
CDR3nt: TGTGCCAGCAGCCCCCTAGTCGGGACCGGGGAGCTGTTTTTT

abundance: once
v_gene: TRBV6-4
d_gene: TRBD1
j_gene: TRBJ2-7
CDR3aa: CASSMDRGYEQYF
CDR3nt: TGTGCCAGCAGTATGGACAGGGGCTACGAGCAGTACTTC

abundance: NA
v_gene: TRBV6-5
d_gene: NA
j_gene: TRBJ1-5
CDR3aa: CASSTRGREPQHF
CDR3nt: TGTGCCAGCAGTACCAGGGGAAGAGAGCCCCAGCATTTT

abundance: NA
v_gene: TRBV10-3
d_gene: NA
j_gene: TRBJ1-4
CDR3aa: CAISERRVTNEKLFF
CDR3nt: TGTGCCATCAGTGAAAGGCGGGTGACTAATGAAAAACTGTTTTTT

abundance: few
v_gene: TRBV4-1
d_gene: NA
j_gene: TRBJ2-1
CDR3aa: CASSQDHANSNNEQFF
CDR3nt: TGCGCCAGCAGCCAAGATCACGCCAACAGTAACAATGAGCAGTTCTTC

abundance: NA
v_gene: TRBV6-5
d_gene: NA
j_gene: TRBJ1-5
CDR3aa: CASLAAINQPQHF
CDR3nt: TGTGCCAGCCTAGCAGCTATCAATCAGCCCCAGCATTTT

abundance: NA
v_gene: TRBV4-1
d_gene: NA
j_gene: TRBJ1-6
CDR3aa: CASSPQENSPLHF
CDR3nt: TGCGCCAGCAGCCCCCAGGAAAATTCACCCCTCCACTTT

abundance: NA
v_gene: TRBV18
d_gene: NA
j_gene: TRBJ1-1
CDR3aa: CASLQGGQNTEAFF
CDR3nt: TGTGCCAGCCTACAAGGGGGACAGAACACTGAAGCTTTCTTT

abundance: NA
v_gene: TRBV6-2/TRBV6-3
d_gene: NA
j_gene: TRBJ1-6
CDR3aa: CASSYSEGQGGSPLHF
CDR3nt: TGTGCCAGCAGTTATTCGGAGGGCCAAGGAGGGTCACCCCTCCACTTT

abundance: once
v_gene: TRBV6-5
d_gene: TRBD1
j_gene: TRBJ2-2
CDR3aa: CASSFLRTGVTGELFF
CDR3nt: TGTGCCAGCAGTTTCTTAAGGACAGGGGTCACCGGGGAGCTGTTTTTT

abundance: once
v_gene: TRBV15
d_gene: NA
j_gene: TRBJ2-1
CDR3aa: CATSREIIVPGADEQFF
CDR3nt: TGTGCCACCAGCAGAGAAATCATAGTACCAGGCGCAGATGAGCAGTTCTTC

abundance: once
v_gene: TRBV12-5
d_gene: NA
j_gene: TRBJ2-2
CDR3aa: CASGFSANTGELFF
CDR3nt: TGTGCTAGTGGTTTTTCGGCGAACACCGGGGAGCTGTTTTTT

abundance: NA
v_gene: TRBV25-1
d_gene: NA
j_gene: TRBJ1-6
CDR3aa: CASQIAGAHPHF
CDR3nt: TGTGCCAGCCAAATAGCGGGGGCCCATCCCCACTTT

abundance: NA
v_gene: TRBV19
d_gene: TRBD1
j_gene: TRBJ2-7
CDR3aa: CASSKDPTGWHSYEQYF
CDR3nt: TGTGCCAGTAGTAAGGACCCGACAGGGTGGCACTCCTACGAGCAGTACTTC

abundance: NA
v_gene: TRBV5-1
d_gene: TRBD2
j_gene: TRBJ2-3
CDR3aa: CASSFSGGNTDTQYF
CDR3nt: TGCGCCAGCAGCTTCAGCGGGGGTAACACAGATACGCAGTATTTT

abundance: NA
v_gene: TRBV4-1
d_gene: TRBD2
j_gene: TRBJ2-5
CDR3aa: CASSHPLAGGPETQYF
CDR3nt: TGCGCCAGCAGCCACCCTCTAGCGGGGGGCCCAGAGACCCAGTACTTC

abundance: NA
v_gene: TRBV5-4
d_gene: NA
j_gene: TRBJ2-1
CDR3aa: CASSGGGSPTYNEQFF
CDR3nt: TGTGCCAGCAGCGGGGGGGGCAGTCCAACCTACAATGAGCAGTTCTTC

abundance: NA
v_gene: TRBV6-5
d_gene: TRBD1
j_gene: TRBJ2-1
CDR3aa: CASSYSNSGGVEQFF
CDR3nt: TGTGCCAGCAGTTACTCGAACTCAGGGGGAGTGGAGCAGTTCTTC

abundance: NA
v_gene: TRBV2
d_gene: TRBD2
j_gene: TRBJ2-3
CDR3aa: CASRRVSGGANTDTQYF
CDR3nt: TGTGCCAGCAGGAGGGTTAGCGGGGGGGCAAACACAGATACGCAGTATTTT